A selection of T cell receptor beta chains follows, all from one sample in a study of blood T cell repertoires in COVID-19. Only in-frame clones appear in the TCRdb table, and some are missing; sequencing was by immunoSEQ multiplex PCR. The sample has fewer than 150,000 clones; 84% are singletons. Material: peripheral blood. All receptors come from a woman of 80 years or more in a cohort sampled during active or convalescent COVID-19. The CDR3 runs from the conserved cysteine through the conserved F or W.

>TRBJ2-2|TRBV7-2
CASSLDRNTGELFF
>TRBJ1-2|TRBV2
CASSVTGLSTF
>TRBJ1-3|TRBV7-9
CASSQTQPRGSGNTIYF
>TRBJ1-5|TRBV20-1
CSASGLTQHF
>TRBJ1-3|TRBV3-1/TRBV3-2
CASSLKGARNTIYF
>TRBJ2-4|TRBV6-2/TRBV6-3
CASSTSLLASGYF
>TRBJ2-4|TRBV4-1
CASSQPGTGKNIQYF
>TRBJ2-1|TRBV7-2
CASSPGLATPGEQFF
>TRBJ2-3|TRBV3-1/TRBV3-2
CASSQWGLAASTDTQYF
>TRBJ1-1|TRBV19
CASSPGLGKAFF
>TRBJ1-1|TRBV29-1
CSVEDRANTEAFF
>TRBJ1-2|TRBV7-9
CASSLFGGSRGYTF
>TRBJ2-1|TRBV30
CAWSTSGGYEQFF
>TRBJ1-1|TRBV11-2
CASKGGHTEAFF